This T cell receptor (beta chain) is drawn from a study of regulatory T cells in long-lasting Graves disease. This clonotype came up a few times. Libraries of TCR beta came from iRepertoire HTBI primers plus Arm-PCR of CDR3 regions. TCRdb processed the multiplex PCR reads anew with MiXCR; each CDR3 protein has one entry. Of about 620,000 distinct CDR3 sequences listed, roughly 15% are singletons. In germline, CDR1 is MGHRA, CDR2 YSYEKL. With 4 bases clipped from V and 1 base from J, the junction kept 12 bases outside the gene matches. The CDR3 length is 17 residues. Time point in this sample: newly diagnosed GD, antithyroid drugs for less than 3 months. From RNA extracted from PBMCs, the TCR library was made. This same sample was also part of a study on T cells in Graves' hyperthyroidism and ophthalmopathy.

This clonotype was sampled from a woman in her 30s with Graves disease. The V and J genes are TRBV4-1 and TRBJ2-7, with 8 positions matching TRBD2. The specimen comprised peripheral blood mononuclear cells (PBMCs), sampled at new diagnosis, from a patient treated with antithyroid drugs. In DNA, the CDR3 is TGCGCCAGCAGCCGGGTGTTACTAGCGGAGACATCCTACGAGCAGTACTTC. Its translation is CASSRVLLAETSYEQYF.